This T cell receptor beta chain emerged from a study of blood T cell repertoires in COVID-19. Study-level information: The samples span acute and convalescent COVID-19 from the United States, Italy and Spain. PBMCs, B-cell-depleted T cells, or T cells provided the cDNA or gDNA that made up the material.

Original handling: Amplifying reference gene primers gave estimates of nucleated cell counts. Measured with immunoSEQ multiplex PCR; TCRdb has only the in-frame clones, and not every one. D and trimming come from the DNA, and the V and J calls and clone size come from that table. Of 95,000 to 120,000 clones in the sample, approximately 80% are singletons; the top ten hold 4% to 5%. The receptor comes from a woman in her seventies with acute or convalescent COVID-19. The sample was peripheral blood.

DNA of the CDR3: TGTGCCAGCAGCCAAGATCGAGGGAATTACGGCTACACCTTC. It encodes CASSQDRGNYGYTF. V usage is TRBV4-2 and J usage is TRBJ1-2, with unresolved D. The V gene lost 0 bases and the J gene lost 8 bases, with 13 bases spanning the gap. The CDR3 loop spans 14 amino acids. Germline CDR1 LGHNA, CDR2 YNFKEQ.